This is a list of T cell receptor beta chains from one sample in a study of T cell responses to AZD1222 COVID-19 vaccine. Data came from immunoSEQ multiplex PCR; TCRdb stores just in-frame clones and leaves some out. There are about 150,000 clones in the sample; about 87% occur only once, and around 3.1% lies in the top ten. This specimen was peripheral blood, taken on day 0 of AZD1222 vaccination. These receptors were collected from an adult in good health. CDR3s include the opening cysteine and the closing phenylalanine or tryptophan. D genes are given only for firm matches. Clone sizes are given selectively: once, few, many, or a class where the clone is expanded.

length: 17
J: TRBJ1-5
size: -
D: -
V: TRBV19
DNA: TGTGCCAGTAGTATAGCGACTGGAAGGGTTGGCAATCAGCCCCAGCATTTT
CDR3: CASSIATGRVGNQPQHF

length: 12
J: TRBJ2-3
size: -
D: -
V: TRBV5-8
DNA: TGTGCCAGCAGCTTTTATACAGATACGCAGTATTTT
CDR3: CASSFYTDTQYF

length: 15
J: TRBJ1-5
size: -
D: -
V: TRBV7-9
DNA: TGTGCCAGCAGCTTAGGGAGGTTCGGCAATCAGCCCCAGCATTTT
CDR3: CASSLGRFGNQPQHF

length: 15
J: TRBJ2-1
size: -
D: -
V: TRBV5-1
DNA: TGCGCCAGCAGCTTGTGGGGCGACTCCTACAATGAGCAGTTCTTC
CDR3: CASSLWGDSYNEQFF

length: 15
J: TRBJ2-2
size: -
D: -
V: TRBV6-5
DNA: TGTGCCAGCAGCCTAGAGGACGCCATATCCGGGGAGCTGTTTTTT
CDR3: CASSLEDAISGELFF

length: 13
J: TRBJ1-2
size: -
D: -
V: TRBV10-1
DNA: TGCGCCAGCAGTGAGTCGAGGGGGTATGGCTACACCTTC
CDR3: CASSESRGYGYTF

length: 15
J: TRBJ1-4
size: -
D: TRBD1
V: TRBV27
DNA: TGTGCCAGCAGCCACAGGGGGAAGCATAATGAAAAACTGTTTTTT
CDR3: CASSHRGKHNEKLFF

length: 14
J: TRBJ1-6
size: -
D: -
V: TRBV3-1/TRBV3-2
DNA: TGTGCCAGCAGCCAGGGTACGAATAATTCACCCCTCCACTTT
CDR3: CASSQGTNNSPLHF

length: 11
J: TRBJ2-1
size: -
D: TRBD2
V: TRBV5-8
DNA: TGTGCCAGCAGCTTGAGGGGAGGGGAGTTCTTC
CDR3: CASSLRGGEFF

length: 12
J: TRBJ2-7
size: -
D: -
V: TRBV3-1/TRBV3-2
DNA: TGTGCCAGCAGCCAGTCAGGGAACGAGCAGTACTTC
CDR3: CASSQSGNEQYF

length: 18
J: TRBJ1-3
size: -
D: -
V: TRBV7-2
DNA: TGTGCCAGCAGCTTAGGGGGCCCTTTATTGGGCTCTGGAAACACCATATATTTT
CDR3: CASSLGGPLLGSGNTIYF

length: 14
J: TRBJ1-5
size: -
D: -
V: TRBV10-3
DNA: TGTGCCATCAGTAGGACGGGGGGGGATCAGCCCCAGCATTTT
CDR3: CAISRTGGDQPQHF

length: 14
J: TRBJ1-6
size: -
D: -
V: TRBV3-1/TRBV3-2
DNA: TGTGCCAGCAGATTCGGACAGTCCAATTCACCCCTCCACTTT
CDR3: CASRFGQSNSPLHF

length: 15
J: TRBJ2-5
size: -
D: TRBD1
V: TRBV7-2
DNA: TGTGCCAGCAGCTTGGCTACAGGGGGCCAAGAGACCCAGTACTTC
CDR3: CASSLATGGQETQYF

length: 17
J: TRBJ1-5
size: -
D: -
V: TRBV5-4
DNA: TGTGCCAGCAGATTCGAGCCGACGGCGACTCTCAATCAGCCCCAGCATTTT
CDR3: CASRFEPTATLNQPQHF

length: 14
J: TRBJ2-5
size: -
D: -
V: TRBV11-2
DNA: TGTGCCAGCAGCACCATCGGTAGCCAAGAGACCCAGTACTTC
CDR3: CASSTIGSQETQYF

length: 17
J: TRBJ2-2
size: -
D: -
V: TRBV7-2
DNA: TGTGCCAGCAGCTCCCAAGGACTAAACATAAACACCGGGGAGCTGTTTTTT
CDR3: CASSSQGLNINTGELFF

length: 15
J: TRBJ1-4
size: -
D: -
V: TRBV7-8
DNA: TGTGCCAGCAGCCCGAGACTGACAACTAATGAAAAACTGTTTTTT
CDR3: CASSPRLTTNEKLFF

length: 14
J: TRBJ1-1
size: -
D: TRBD1
V: TRBV5-4
DNA: TGTGCCAGCAGCCAAGACAGGGCGAACACTGAAGCTTTCTTT
CDR3: CASSQDRANTEAFF

length: 15
J: TRBJ2-4
size: -
D: -
V: TRBV10-2
DNA: TGCGCCAGCAGTGAGTCGGCCACCCCAGGGAACATTCAGTACTTC
CDR3: CASSESATPGNIQYF

length: 16
J: TRBJ1-5
size: -
D: -
V: TRBV19
DNA: TGTGCCAGTAGTCCCCTCGGGACTCTTAGCAATCAGCCCCAGCATTTT
CDR3: CASSPLGTLSNQPQHF

length: 16
J: TRBJ2-7
size: -
D: TRBD2
V: TRBV2
DNA: TGTGCCAGCAGTGGACCCGGGACTACGGGCTCCTACGAGCAGTACTTC
CDR3: CASSGPGTTGSYEQYF

length: 14
J: TRBJ2-5
size: -
D: TRBD2
V: TRBV20-1
DNA: TGCAGTGCTAGTGCTAGCGGGTTAGGAGAGACCCAGTACTTC
CDR3: CSASASGLGETQYF

length: 11
J: TRBJ2-5
size: -
D: -
V: TRBV6-2/TRBV6-3
DNA: TGTGCCAGCAGTTTCGATGTGTTCCAGTACTTC
CDR3: CASSFDVFQYF

length: 15
J: TRBJ2-5
size: -
D: -
V: TRBV2
DNA: TGTGCCAGCAACGAAGGGCAGGTTTCCAGAGAGACCCAGTACTTC
CDR3: CASNEGQVSRETQYF

length: 13
J: TRBJ2-3
size: once
D: -
V: TRBV7-9
DNA: TGTGCCAGCAGGCGGGGTAGCACAGATACGCAGTATTTT
CDR3: CASRRGSTDTQYF

length: 15
J: TRBJ1-6
size: -
D: -
V: TRBV7-2
DNA: TGTGCCAGCAGCTTATGGGTGCAGAATAATTCACCCCTCCACTTT
CDR3: CASSLWVQNNSPLHF

length: 14
J: TRBJ1-3
size: few
D: -
V: TRBV7-9
DNA: TGTGCCACGGGCCGGGGTTGGTCTGGAAACACCATATATTTT
CDR3: CATGRGWSGNTIYF

length: 14
J: TRBJ2-4
size: -
D: TRBD2
V: TRBV7-2
DNA: TGTGCCTCCGCAAGAGGCGGGGGGTCGGACATTCAGTACTTC
CDR3: CASARGGGSDIQYF

length: 16
J: TRBJ1-1
size: -
D: TRBD1
V: TRBV6-5
DNA: TGTGCCAGCAGTTACCTACCGGGACAGGGAAACCCTGAAGCTTTCTTT
CDR3: CASSYLPGQGNPEAFF

length: 17
J: TRBJ2-3
size: -
D: TRBD2
V: TRBV13
DNA: TGTGCCAGCAGCTTAAGATCTAGCGGGGGGCCGGGAGATACGCAGTATTTT
CDR3: CASSLRSSGGPGDTQYF

length: 12
J: TRBJ1-4
size: -
D: -
V: TRBV7-9
DNA: TGTGCCAGCAGCTTAGGTGTGGAAAAACTGTTTTTT
CDR3: CASSLGVEKLFF

length: 14
J: TRBJ1-4
size: -
D: TRBD1
V: TRBV5-1
DNA: TGCGCCAGCAGCTTGGACAGGGGTGAGGAAAAACTGTTTTTT
CDR3: CASSLDRGEEKLFF

length: 16
J: TRBJ1-2
size: -
D: TRBD1
V: TRBV7-2
DNA: TGTGCCAGCAGCGTTAACCCCGGGACAGGGGGCGGAGGCTACACCTTC
CDR3: CASSVNPGTGGGGYTF

length: 15
J: TRBJ2-7
size: -
D: -
V: TRBV6-5
DNA: TGTGCCAGCAGGACACTAGGGGCAAACGCCTACGAGCAGTACTTC
CDR3: CASRTLGANAYEQYF

length: 15
J: TRBJ1-2
size: once
D: TRBD1
V: TRBV9
DNA: TGTGCCAGCAGCGTTGACAGGGGAGGTAGCTATGGCTACACCTTC
CDR3: CASSVDRGGSYGYTF

length: 13
J: TRBJ1-1
size: -
D: TRBD1
V: TRBV19
DNA: TGTGCCAGCTCGGGACAGCTGAACACTGAAGCTTTCTTT
CDR3: CASSGQLNTEAFF

length: 13
J: TRBJ2-7
size: once
D: TRBD1
V: TRBV29-1
DNA: TGCAGCACCTCTGGACAGGGAAATAACGAGCAGTACTTC
CDR3: CSTSGQGNNEQYF

length: 15
J: TRBJ1-3
size: -
D: -
V: TRBV5-1
DNA: TGCGCCAGCAGCCCCCGGGCGGTCTCTGGAAACACCATATATTTT
CDR3: CASSPRAVSGNTIYF

length: 16
J: TRBJ1-1
size: few
D: -
V: TRBV4-1
DNA: TGCGCCAGCAGCCAAGCCCCGGGGTGGGAAGGCACTGAAGCTTTCTTT
CDR3: CASSQAPGWEGTEAFF

length: 15
J: TRBJ2-4
size: -
D: -
V: TRBV6-6
DNA: TGTGCCAGCAGTCAACAAGACCTAGCCAAAAACATTCAGTACTTC
CDR3: CASSQQDLAKNIQYF

length: 14
J: TRBJ2-5
size: -
D: -
V: TRBV7-9
DNA: TGTGCCAGCAGTTCAACAGTACCTACGGAGACCCAGTACTTC
CDR3: CASSSTVPTETQYF

length: 16
J: TRBJ2-1
size: -
D: TRBD2
V: TRBV27
DNA: TGTGCCAGCATCCTTACCCTAGCGGGGGGCTACAATGAGCAGTTCTTC
CDR3: CASILTLAGGYNEQFF

length: 13
J: TRBJ2-7
size: -
D: -
V: TRBV2
DNA: TGTGCCAGCAGTGAAGGTTCACCTGAAGAGCAGTACTTC
CDR3: CASSEGSPEEQYF

length: 15
J: TRBJ1-6
size: -
D: -
V: TRBV6-6
DNA: TGTGCCAGCAGTTACACGGACAGAGATAATTCACCCCTCCACTTT
CDR3: CASSYTDRDNSPLHF

length: 16
J: TRBJ1-6
size: -
D: -
V: TRBV19
DNA: TGTGCCAGTAGTGTGGCAGGGGCGTCCTATAATTCACCCCTCCACTTT
CDR3: CASSVAGASYNSPLHF

length: 11
J: TRBJ2-7
size: -
D: -
V: TRBV24-1
DNA: TGTGCCACCAGTGAGACCCGCGAGCAGTACTTC
CDR3: CATSETREQYF

length: 15
J: TRBJ2-5
size: -
D: TRBD2
V: TRBV6-5
DNA: TGTGCCAGCAGGCCGGGACTAGCGGTACAAGAGACCCAGTACTTC
CDR3: CASRPGLAVQETQYF